Reported below is one TCR beta chain. The target antigen is unknown. A multiplex PCR was run with 60 Vbeta primers and 13 Jbeta primers. Generated by immunoSEQ multiplex PCR, the TCRdb table keeps only in-frame clones and is missing some. The sample holds some 120,000 clones; 70% to 80% are singletons and the top ten take 2.5% to 3.5%. This record comes from a study of cytomegalovirus exposure and HLA in healthy donors. At the level of the study: Earlier, fewer than 140 million unique TCR beta sequences were recovered from about 200 million T cells by an analysis. Unique TCRs numbering about 85 million, obtained from HLA-typed donors, made up an early data release. Study-wide findings and caveats: Some 17,000 TCR beta sequences were associated with HLA alleles at 0.05 false discovery rate in a later analysis. In an earlier analysis, about 87% or about 30%: the productive usage of most TCR beta V segments.

CDR3 length: 15 residues. Germline V gives CDR1 SGHNT, CDR2 YYREEE (reference sequence). Trimming removed 4 bases at V and 5 bases at J, with 15 bases between. Material: PBMCs. This TCR was recovered from a woman between 18 and 29 years old in good health and CMV-seropositive. The chain has TRBV5-4 and TRBJ1-4; D possibly corresponds to TRBD1 (5 bases). The CDR3 coding sequence is TGTGCCAGCAGCACCTCCGGGGGGGGGAATGAAAAACTGTTTTTT. This sequence encodes CASSTSGGGNEKLFF.